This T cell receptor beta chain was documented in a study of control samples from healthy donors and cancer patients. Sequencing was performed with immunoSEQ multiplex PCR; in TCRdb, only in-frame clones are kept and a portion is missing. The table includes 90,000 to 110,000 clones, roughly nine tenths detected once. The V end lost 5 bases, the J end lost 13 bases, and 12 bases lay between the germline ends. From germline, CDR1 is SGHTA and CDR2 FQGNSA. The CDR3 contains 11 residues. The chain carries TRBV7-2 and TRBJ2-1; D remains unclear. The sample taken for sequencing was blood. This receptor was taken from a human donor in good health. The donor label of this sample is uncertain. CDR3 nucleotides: TGTGCCAGCAGCCGTAGGACGGTACAGTTCTTC. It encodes CASSRRTVQFF.